This note documents a single T cell receptor (beta chain) sequence. These data are taken from a study of blood T cell repertoires in COVID-19. Study as a whole: The United States, Italy and Spain supplied acute and convalescent COVID-19 samples. PBMCs, B-cell-depleted T cells, or T cells provided the cDNA or gDNA that made up the material.

The germline gives CDR1 KGHSH, CDR2 LQKENI. The ends lost 3 bases at V and 8 bases at J; junction bases unmatched: 10. CDR3 length: 15 amino acids. Profiled with immunoSEQ multiplex PCR; TCRdb holds only in-frame clones, not every one. The sample has approximately 150,000 clones, 75% to 90% seen once. This chain connects TRBV18 to TRBJ1-2; 9 bases agree with TRBD1. Material: peripheral blood. This receptor was obtained from a human donor in a cohort sampled during active COVID-19. CDR3 in DNA: TGTGCCAGCTCACCCCGAGGGACAGGGAGCGAGGGCTACACCTTC. It yields the protein CASSPRGTGSEGYTF.